One sample yielded the 27 T cell receptor beta chains listed below, sequenced in a study of metastatic and nonmetastatic thyroid tumors. Each patient came to thyroid surgery without any prior treatment (of any kind). TCRdb re-analyzed the PCR reads using MiXCR. The sample consists of more than 85,000 clones, approximately 9% of them appearing once. Sequenced: blood. The receptors come from a female donor with papillary thyroid cancer or a benign thyroid nodule (not recorded which). Some clones in this sample may be carry-over from other donors' samples.

This clone was detected a few times. The chain employs TRBV10-1 and TRBJ2-3; D perhaps matches TRBD2 (6 bases). The CDR3 has 14 amino acids. Trimming removed 3 bases from V and 3 bases from J, with 10 bases in between. Germline V CDR1 and CDR2: WNHNN, SYGVQD (reference sequence). CDR3 bases: TGCGCCAGCAGTGAATTGGGGGGAACAGATACGCAGTATTTT. Translated, it gives CASSELGGTDTQYF.

The table lists this clone with many counts. The chain carries TRBV27 and TRBJ2-4; 9 positions match TRBD1. The CDR3 has 18 amino acids. The V segment lost 4 bases and the J segment 0 bases; nucleotides outside the gene matches: 10. CDR1 and CDR2 from the germline V gene are MNHEY and SMNVEV (reference sequence). CDR3 nucleotides: TGTGCCAGCAGTTGGGGGACAGGGTCTCTTATAGCCAAAAACATTCAGTACTTC. Translated, it gives CASSWGTGSLIAKNIQYF.

For this clone: A much larger clone lies a single base off, so this may be a read error. This rearrangement joins TRBV4-1 to TRBJ1-1; unclear D gene. The ends were cut back, 3 bases at V and 1 base at J, with 12 bases in the middle. In germline, CDR1 is MGHRA, CDR2 YSYEKL. The CDR3 contains 15 residues. The CDR3 protein is CASSHLDRSNTEAFF. In DNA, the CDR3 is TGCGCCAGCAGCCACCTAGACCGATCGAACACTGAAGCTTTCTTT.

V gene TRBV19 combines with J gene TRBJ2-6; TRBD1 agrees at 7 bases. CDR1 LNHDA and CDR2 SQIVND come from the germline V gene (reference sequence). V dropped 2 bases and J dropped 3; count of bases not matched to a gene: 4. This CDR3 region has 16 residues. The CDR3: CASSIYRGDGANVLTF. CDR3 nucleotides: TGTGCCAGTAGTATATACAGGGGCGATGGGGCCAACGTCCTGACTTTC.

This clone is termed medium-sized (0.01 to 0.1%). This rearrangement joins TRBV7-2 to TRBJ2-1; D remains ambiguous. Germline CDR1 is SGHTA and CDR2 is FQGNSA. V was clipped by 1 base and J by 2 bases, with 15 bases between them. There are 17 residues in the CDR3. Here the CDR3 reads CASSLVSSQGPYNEQFF. Here the CDR3 DNA reads TGTGCCAGCAGCTTAGTAAGTAGTCAAGGTCCCTACAATGAGCAGTTCTTC.

This sequence joins TRBV11-2 and TRBJ1-5; 10 bases are a match to TRBD1. V lost 6 bases, J lost 4 bases, and 6 bases stayed unmatched. The CDR3 runs 15 residues. The germline V gene has CDR1 SGHAT and CDR2 FQNNGV. Here the CDR3 reads CASRMGQGHNQPQHF. For the CDR3, the DNA is TGTGCCAGCAGGATGGGACAGGGGCATAATCAGCCCCAGCATTTT.

Concerning this clone itself: This may be a read error, as it is one base from a much larger clone. The same CDR3 can be traced to other DNA sequences in this sample. The chain has TRBV6-1 and TRBJ2-1; D is tentatively TRBD1 or TRBD2 (6 bases each). Germline CDR1 reads MNHNS; CDR2 reads SASEGT. V was clipped by 6 bases and J by 8 bases, with 17 bases between them. This CDR3 is 14 amino acids long. CDR3 region: CASSLRRGMDEQFF. In DNA, the CDR3 is TGTGCCAGCAGCCTTCGGAGGGGGATGGATGAGCAGTTCTTC.

This clone was recorded at least ten times. The chain carries TRBV7-2 and TRBJ2-4; D not certain. V was trimmed by 5 bases and J by 4 bases, leaving 6 bases between them. This CDR3 contains 12 residues. Germline loops: CDR1 SGHTA, CDR2 FQGNSA. The CDR3 coding sequence is TGTGCCAGCAGCCCCGGGAAAAACATTCAGTACTTC. As protein: CASSPGKNIQYF.

This clone showed up just a few times. The J gene is TRBJ2-3, the V gene TRBV9; TRBD1 is a possible D gene (6 bases). This CDR3 is built from 14 residues. CDR1 is SGDLS and CDR2 is YYNGEE in the germline V gene. V lost 1 base and J lost 6, with 12 bases in between. In DNA, the CDR3 is TGTGCCAGCAGCGTACAGGGGCGGTCGGATACGCAGTATTTT. The encoded protein is CASSVQGRSDTQYF.

In the case of this clone: This could be a read error, since a much larger clone is one nucleotide away. In the same sample, other DNA sequences code for this CDR3. This chain joins TRBV2 and TRBJ2-4; D possibly matches TRBD1 or TRBD2 (5 bases each). V was trimmed by 3 bases and J by 4 bases, leaving 22 bases between them. This CDR3 has 18 amino acids. The V gene's germline CDR1 is SNHLY and CDR2 FYNNEI. The CDR3 is CASSDRGRPIGAKNIQYF. CDR3 coding DNA: TGTGCCAGCAGTGACCGGGGCAGACCTATCGGGGCAAAAAACATTCAGTACTTC.

This clone was picked up many times. The CDR3 DNA sequence: TGTGCCAGCAGCGTTGGGAAATCTGGGGCCAACGTCCTGACTTTC. The encoded protein is CASSVGKSGANVLTF. The genes are TRBV7-9 and TRBJ2-6; no firm D call. Germline loops: CDR1 SEHNR, CDR2 FQNEAQ (reference sequence). The length of the CDR3 is 15 residues. Trimming pared 5 bases from V and 1 base from J, leaving 9 bases between.

This clone has a handful of counts. The chain has TRBV6-1 and TRBJ2-3; D possibly corresponds to TRBD2 (5 bases). The germline V gene encodes CDR1 MNHNS and CDR2 SASEGT. The V gene lost 8 bases and the J gene lost 6 bases, with 9 bases spanning the gap. CDR3 length: 11 residues. CDR3 region: CASRSADTQYF. The DNA of the CDR3 is TGTGCCAGCCGTAGCGCGGATACGCAGTATTTT.

The chain recombines TRBV6-5 with TRBJ1-1; D is possibly TRBD1 (5 bases). V was shortened by 5 bases and J by 4 bases, with 11 bases between the two germline ends. This CDR3 has 13 amino acids. Germline-derived CDR1 and CDR2 are MNHEY and SVGAGI. The CDR3 sequence is CASSPGPVTEAFF. In DNA form, the CDR3 reads TGTGCCAGCAGTCCAGGGCCCGTCACTGAAGCTTTCTTT.

This clone was detected many times. V and J are TRBV12-3 or TRBV12-4 and TRBJ1-2; 7 nucleotides align to TRBD1. With 6 bases clipped from V and 2 bases from J, the junction kept 3 bases outside the gene matches. The CDR3 totals 13 residues. The CDR3 sequence is CASRPTGNYGYTF. DNA for the CDR3: TGTGCCAGCAGACCGACAGGGAACTATGGCTACACCTTC.

Worth noting for this clone: A much larger clonotype is one base distant, so this may be a read error. The V call is TRBV3-1, the J call TRBJ2-7, with 8 bases matching TRBD2. In germline, CDR1 is LGHDT, CDR2 YNNKEL (reference sequence). The CDR3 is 16 amino acids. The CDR3 bases are TGTGCCATCAGCCAAGTACGTCGACGAGCGGGGGACGAGCAGTACTTC. Protein sequence: CAISQVRRRAGDEQYF.

The V call is TRBV6-1, the J call TRBJ2-1; 10 bases agree with TRBD2. CDR1 is MNHNS, CDR2 SASEGT, per germline. CDR3 length equals 17 residues. Losses at the gene ends were 1 base for V and 4 bases for J; bases not matched to a gene: 7. CDR3 loop: CASSEVRTSGKYNEQFF. DNA for the CDR3: TGTGCCAGCAGTGAAGTCAGGACTAGCGGTAAATACAATGAGCAGTTCTTC.

This clone came up many times. The J gene is TRBJ1-1, the V gene TRBV6-6; 7 bases fit TRBD1. The CDR3 is 14 residues long. After removal of 2 bases from V and 1 base from J, the junction contained 1 base not matched to a gene. Germline V lookup: CDR1 MNHNY, CDR2 SVGAGI (reference sequence). As DNA, the CDR3 is TGTGCCAGCAGTTACGACAGGGAGAACACTGAAGCTTTCTTT. It translates to CASSYDRENTEAFF.

The table lists this clone with many counts. V is TRBV13 and J is TRBJ2-1; D gene uncertain. The CDR3 has 12 residues. Trimming took 4 bases from V and 5 from J, leaving 6 bases between them. From germline, CDR1 is PRHDT and CDR2 FYEKMQ (reference sequence). CDR3 region: CASSSGDNEQFF. CDR3 in DNA: TGTGCCAGCAGCTCAGGTGACAATGAGCAGTTCTTC.

This clone has at least ten counts. This sequence joins TRBV5-1 and TRBJ2-2; D call uncertain. Deletions cut 4 bases from V and 4 bases from J, with 14 bases between. CDR3 length: 15 residues. Looked up from germline, CDR1 is SGHRS and CDR2 is YFSETQ. CDR3 in amino acids: CASSETEDGTGELFF. The CDR3, as DNA: TGCGCCAGCAGCGAGACCGAGGACGGCACCGGGGAGCTGTTTTTT.

J is TRBJ1-2 and V is TRBV19, with 8 bases that match TRBD1. Trimming removed 7 bases from V and 7 bases from J; junction bases left unmatched: 5. The germline gives CDR1 LNHDA, CDR2 SQIVND (reference sequence). The CDR3 totals 12 residues. The CDR3 DNA sequence: TGTGCCAGTACCCCGGACAGGGTTGGCTACACCTTC. This sequence encodes CASTPDRVGYTF.

The table lists this clone with a few counts. This specimen includes other DNA sequences encoding the same CDR3. The chain uses TRBV18 and TRBJ2-5; unclear D gene. Per germline, CDR1 KGHSH and CDR2 LQKENI. The CDR3 contains 13 residues. V was shortened by 2 bases and J by 1 base, with 5 bases between the two germline ends. CDR3 amino acids: CASSPNSQETQYF. CDR3 sequence (DNA): TGTGCCAGCTCACCAAACAGCCAAGAGACCCAGTACTTC.

This clone was seen many times. The rearrangement joins TRBV13 to TRBJ2-6; 7 bases line up with TRBD1. V gave up 1 base and J gave up 2 bases; unmatched junction bases: 2. From germline, CDR1 is PRHDT and CDR2 FYEKMQ (reference sequence). The CDR3 extends over 16 amino acids. CDR3 in DNA: TGTGCCAGCAGCTTAGCCACAGGGGCTGGGGCCAACGTCCTGACTTTC. Translating it yields CASSLATGAGANVLTF.

A remark on this clone: Given a much more abundant clone one base away, this may be a read error. V gene TRBV19 combines with J gene TRBJ1-1; unclear D gene. The CDR3 loop spans 10 amino acids. Deletions cut 6 bases from V and 6 bases from J, with 5 bases between. CDR1 is LNHDA, CDR2 SQIVND, per germline (reference sequence). The DNA of the CDR3 is TGTGCCAGTAGGGAATCTGAAGCTTTCTTT. It specifies CASRESEAFF.

The V gene is TRBV19, the J gene TRBJ2-1; TRBD2 matches 9 bases. The CDR3 is 17 amino acids. The junction had 17 bases not matched to a gene; V was cut back by 7 bases and J by 7 bases. Germline assignment: CDR1 LNHDA and CDR2 SQIVND (reference sequence). In nucleotides, the CDR3 is TGTGCCAGTATTGGGAGTAGCGGGGGCCTCGGGAGGAATGAGCAGTTCTTC. This codes for CASIGSSGGLGRNEQFF.

This clone appeared many times. V gene TRBV30 combines with J gene TRBJ2-1; D might be TRBD1 (6 bases). The ends were cut back, 5 bases at V and 7 bases at J, with 12 bases in the middle. CDR3 length: 12 residues. Looked up from germline, CDR1 is GTSNPN and CDR2 is SVGIG (reference sequence). CDR3 coding DNA: TGTGCCTGGTCAGGGGAAGTAAATGAGCAGTTCTTC. As protein: CAWSGEVNEQFF.

This clone showed up many times. V gene TRBV7-2 combines with J gene TRBJ2-7; 10 bases agree with TRBD1. In germline, CDR1 is SGHTA, CDR2 FQGNSA. This CDR3 comprises 14 residues. Trimming removed 7 bases from V and 6 bases from J; junction bases left unmatched: 9. The CDR3 is CASMLGTGASEQYF. The CDR3 bases are TGTGCCAGCATGTTGGGGACAGGGGCCTCCGAGCAGTACTTC.

Points on this clone: A read error is possible here, since a much larger clone lies one base away. The V call is TRBV5-1, the J call TRBJ2-5; perhaps TRBD2 as D (8 bases). The germline gives CDR1 SGHRS, CDR2 YFSETQ. Trimming removed 4 bases at V and 8 bases at J, with 15 bases between. The CDR3 contains 13 residues. CDR3 DNA sequence: TGCGCCAGCAGCCCGGGGGGGACAGATACCCAGTACTTC. It specifies CASSPGGTDTQYF.